This TCR beta chain was obtained from a study of T cell responses to AZD1222 COVID-19 vaccine. Study observations and caveats: Unmutated variant regions are reportedly the target of nearly half of TCRs that are spike-specific. Across spike, vaccine-associated CD4 TCRs were found, dominant at 160-218 and 743-854. The study found Spike-specific TCR breadth and depth rose after two AZD1222 doses.

On this clone: Its antigen remains unknown.

The method was immunoSEQ multiplex PCR; TCRdb's version includes in-frame clones alone and lacks a portion of them. The sample lists more than 250,000 clones; over 90% were seen once. Material: peripheral blood, obtained on day 0 of AZD1222 vaccination. The receptor was derived from an adult in good health.

The CDR3 DNA is TGTGCCAGCAGTGTTAGGGGAGAAGGGTTAGATACGCAGTATTTT. Amino acid sequence: CASSVRGEGLDTQYF. This chain links TRBV27 with TRBJ2-3, with D perhaps TRBD1 or TRBD2 (5 bases each). The CDR3 extends over 15 amino acids. Germline V lookup: CDR1 MNHEY, CDR2 SMNVEV (reference sequence). V was pared by 5 bases and J by 5 bases, with 17 bases between.